Below, 22 T cell receptor beta chains from the same sample are listed, as sequenced in a study of beta chain features in type 1 diabetes. Study-wide results and limits: Type 1 diabetes patients had moderately but significantly shorter TCRB CDR3s in all four CD4+ subsets.

Expressed TCRB transcripts were sequenced after all isolated RNA was converted to cDNA. Repertoires were generated with immunoSEQ multiplex PCR, while TCRdb's copy carries only in-frame clones and drops some. This table holds some 240,000 clones, 16% found once. These receptors are not linked to any known antigen. The specimen sequenced was naive CD4+ T cells from blood. These receptors were taken from a man aged 25-40 years with type 1 diabetes.

This clone was counted only a few times. The chain combines TRBV4-1 with TRBJ1-4; 8 positions match TRBD1. After removal of 0 bases from V and 4 bases from J, the junction contained 7 bases not matched to a gene. The germline V gene encodes CDR1 MGHRA and CDR2 YSYEKL. The CDR3 is 17 amino acids. For the CDR3, the DNA is TGCGCCAGCAGCCAAGAAGATCTGGGACAGGTTAATGAAAAACTGTTTTTT. It encodes CASSQEDLGQVNEKLFF.

This clone occurred a few times. This chain uses TRBV9 with TRBJ2-3; 11 positions match TRBD2. The CDR3 has 17 residues. CDR1 is SGDLS and CDR2 is YYNGEE in the germline V gene. Trimming took 6 bases from V and 7 from J; bases not matched to a gene: 16. The CDR3 DNA reads TGTGCCAGCACCCCGATGTCTAGCGGGGGGCGGGGGAATACGCAGTATTTT. It encodes CASTPMSSGGRGNTQYF.

V gene TRBV2 combines with J gene TRBJ1-2; D gene ambiguous. Germline lookup yields CDR1 SNHLY and CDR2 FYNNEI. This CDR3 comprises 15 residues. V lost 5 bases and J 2 bases, leaving 15 bases between the germline ends. This CDR3 is CASSSLPRLNYGYTF. The CDR3 DNA follows: TGTGCCAGCAGTTCCCTCCCCCGTCTAAACTATGGCTACACCTTC.

This rearrangement joins TRBV4-3 to TRBJ2-2; TRBD2 matches at 8 bases. CDR1 and CDR2 from the germline V gene are LGHNA and YSLEER. With V trimmed by 8 bases and J by 1 base, 12 bases remained unmatched. This CDR3 has 17 residues. In nucleotides, the CDR3 is TGCGCCAGCCGATACTTTACTAGCGGCCTGAACACCGGGGAGCTGTTTTTT. It codes for CASRYFTSGLNTGELFF.

This chain links TRBV7-2 with TRBJ1-4; possible D gene TRBD1, 5 bases. Germline V gene data show CDR1 as SGHTA and CDR2 as FQGNSA. This CDR3 comprises 16 residues. The V and J ends lost 4 bases and 2 bases respectively, with 14 bases between them. The CDR3 is CASSSFQGGTNEKLFF. In nucleotides, the CDR3 is TGTGCCAGCAGCTCGTTCCAGGGAGGGACTAATGAAAAACTGTTTTTT.

The V call is TRBV25-1, the J call TRBJ1-1; no clear D. The ends were cut back, 5 bases at V and 0 bases at J, with 13 bases in the middle. This CDR3 has 15 amino acids. Looked up from germline, CDR1 is MGHDK and CDR2 is SYGVNS. The chain's CDR3 is CASSFIGELNTEAFF. CDR3 in DNA: TGTGCCAGCAGTTTTATTGGCGAATTGAACACTGAAGCTTTCTTT.

The chain links TRBV5-4 to TRBJ1-1; 8 nucleotides agree with TRBD1. Germline assignment: CDR1 SGHNT and CDR2 YYREEE (reference sequence). V was pared by 2 bases and J by 4 bases, with 7 bases of the junction left unmatched. The CDR3 sequence is 15 residues long. CDR3 region: CASSLRTGLGTEAFF. CDR3 nucleotide sequence: TGTGCCAGCAGCTTAAGGACAGGGTTGGGCACTGAAGCTTTCTTT.

CDR3 residues: CASSAQRGRYWYEQYF. The CDR3 DNA reads as TGTGCCAGCAGCGCCCAGAGGGGGCGGTACTGGTACGAGCAGTACTTC. The chain is built from TRBV28 and TRBJ2-7, with TRBD1 matching over 7 bases. The CDR3 has 16 amino acids. CDR1 and CDR2 from the germline V gene are MDHEN and SYDVKM. J was trimmed by 4 bases and V by 6 bases; bases with no gene match: 15. The full variable domain, completed using reference TRBV28 and TRBJ2-7, is DVKVTQSSRYLVKRTGEKVFLECVQDMDHENMFWYRQDPGLGLRLIYFSYDVKMKEKGDIPEGYSVSREKKERFSLILESASTNQTSMYLCASSAQRGRYWYEQYFGPGTRLTVT.

This chain uses TRBV9 with TRBJ2-2; D unclear. V lost 0 bases to trimming and J lost 6 bases, with 9 bases between them. There are 14 residues in the CDR3. The germline CDR1 and CDR2 sequences are SGDLS and YYNGEE. This CDR3 reads CASSVAWRSGELFF. The CDR3 nucleotides read TGTGCCAGCAGCGTAGCTTGGAGATCCGGGGAGCTGTTTTTT.

Details on this clone: In the same sample, other DNA sequences code for this CDR3. The chain joins TRBV4-2 to TRBJ1-2; D gene ambiguous. Trimming cost V 3 bases and J 1 base, with 3 bases left between them. The CDR3 has 12 residues. CDR1 LGHNA and CDR2 YNFKEQ come from the germline V gene. The CDR3 bases are TGTGCCAGCAGCCAGGGTAACTATGGCTACACCTTC. It codes for CASSQGNYGYTF.

The V gene is TRBV2, the J gene TRBJ2-1; 9 bases map to TRBD2. Unmatched junction bases numbered 11, after V lost 6 bases and J lost 2 bases. Germline CDR1 is SNHLY and CDR2 is FYNNEI. CDR3 length: 17 amino acids. CDR3 amino acids: CASRALTSGGAYNEQFF. CDR3 DNA: TGTGCCAGCAGGGCCCTGACTAGCGGAGGGGCCTACAATGAGCAGTTCTTC.

This clone was found a few times. The J gene is TRBJ1-2, the V gene TRBV29-1; 9 bases line up with TRBD1. The germline CDR1 and CDR2 sequences are SQVTM and ANQGSEA. This CDR3 region has 14 residues. V shed 7 bases, J shed 4 bases, and the junction held 10 bases outside the gene matches. For the CDR3, the DNA is TGCAGCGCCGTTGGAGGGGGACAGGGCTATGGCTACACCTTC. The encoded protein is CSAVGGGQGYGYTF.

CDR3 nucleotides: TGCGCCAGCAGCTCCAGGAGCGGGAGAATATACGAGCAGTACTTC. Translating it yields CASSSRSGRIYEQYF. The chain uses TRBV5-1 and TRBJ2-7; TRBD2 aligns across 8 bases. Per the germline V gene, CDR1 is SGHRS and CDR2 is YFSETQ. V was pared by 3 bases and J by 4 bases, with 9 bases of the junction left unmatched. This CDR3 has 15 amino acids.

The J gene is TRBJ2-3, the V gene TRBV7-2; weak D call: TRBD2 (6 bases). CDR3 size: 16 residues. The V end was cut by 2 bases, the J end by 3 bases, with 15 bases between. Germline-derived CDR1 and CDR2 are SGHTA and FQGNSA. CDR3 coding DNA: TGTGCCAGCAGCTTATGGTCAGGAAGCGGGACAGATACGCAGTATTTT. This sequence encodes CASSLWSGSGTDTQYF.

The chain couples TRBV29-1 to TRBJ1-2; 10 bases are a match to TRBD1. In germline, CDR1 is SQVTM, CDR2 ANQGSEA. V was clipped by 6 bases and J by 2 bases; unmatched bases: 3. The CDR3 totals 13 residues. CDR3 coding DNA: TGCAGCGTAAGGACAGGGGGAAACTATGGCTACACCTTC. Amino acid sequence: CSVRTGGNYGYTF. The variable domain in full, with the rest retrieved from reference TRBV29-1 and TRBJ1-2, is SAVISQKPSRDICQRGTSLTIQCQVDSQVTMMFWYRQQPGQSLTLIATANQGSEATYESGFVIDKFPISRPNLTFSTLTVSNMSPEDSSIYLCSVRTGGNYGYTFGSGTRLTVV.

Remarks on this clone: Other nucleotide sequences from this sample produce the same CDR3. The V gene is TRBV9, the J gene TRBJ2-2; no firm D call. This CDR3 region has 15 residues. The germline V gene encodes CDR1 SGDLS and CDR2 YYNGEE. The germline V and J ends were trimmed by 0 bases and 0 bases, with 6 bases remaining between them. The CDR3 here is CASSVASANTGELFF. Here the CDR3 DNA reads TGTGCCAGCAGCGTAGCGTCAGCGAACACCGGGGAGCTGTTTTTT.

There are a few counts of this clone. The chain joins TRBV19 to TRBJ2-2; 7 bases are a match to TRBD1. V lost 3 bases and J lost 6; bases outside the gene matches: 1. CDR1 and CDR2 (germline): LNHDA, SQIVND (reference sequence). CDR3 length: 13 amino acids. CDR3 sequence: CASSIDRAGELFF. The CDR3 nucleotides are TGTGCCAGTAGTATTGACAGGGCCGGGGAGCTGTTTTTT.

This clone was seen a handful of times. The chain couples TRBV21-1 to TRBJ2-1; TRBD2 is taken as the D call from the table, unchecked against the DNA. TRBV21-1 constitutes a pseudogene. The CDR3 sequence is 15 residues long. The CDR3 is CASSISGGPSTEQFF. DNA for the CDR3: TGTGCCAGCAGCATCTCGGGAGGGCCCTCGACTGAGCAGTTCTTC.

This clone was counted between two and nine times. The chain employs TRBV4-3 and TRBJ2-7; maybe TRBD1 (5 bases). The CDR3 runs 15 residues. The germline V gene encodes CDR1 LGHNA and CDR2 YSLEER. V lost 4 bases and J 2 bases, leaving 15 bases between the germline ends. The CDR3 reads CASSPQSGSTYEQYF. CDR3 DNA: TGCGCCAGCAGCCCCCAGTCAGGGTCTACCTACGAGCAGTACTTC.

This rearrangement joins TRBV7-2 to TRBJ1-2; maybe TRBD1 (5 bases). CDR3 length equals 15 residues. Trimming left V 5 bases short and J 7 bases short, with 20 bases between. Germline loops: CDR1 SGHTA, CDR2 FQGNSA. The CDR3 loop is CASSPDTPGRRGYTF. DNA for the CDR3: TGTGCCAGCAGCCCGGACACCCCCGGGCGGCGTGGCTACACCTTC.

The chain joins TRBV6-1 to TRBJ2-7; TRBD1 might be the D (6 bases). The V and J ends lost 3 bases and 5 bases respectively, with 11 bases between them. CDR3 length equals 13 residues. Germline CDR1 and CDR2: MNHNS and SASEGT. Here the CDR3 reads CASSDGQINEQYF. In DNA, the CDR3 is TGTGCCAGCAGTGATGGACAGATAAACGAGCAGTACTTC.

V is TRBV4-3 and J is TRBJ2-5; TRBD2 might be the D (6 bases). Germline V gene lookup returns CDR1 LGHNA and CDR2 YSLEER. Trimming pared 1 base from V and 6 bases from J, leaving 18 bases between. This CDR3 has 16 residues. The CDR3 here is CASSQGAGGPGKTQYF. CDR3 coding DNA: TGCGCCAGCAGCCAAGGCGCCGGAGGGCCGGGGAAGACCCAGTACTTC.